The 26 T cell receptor beta chains below were found in one sample sequenced in a study of T cells after posttransplantation cyclophosphamide. Clones were sequenced by immunoSEQ multiplex PCR, and TCRdb holds only the in-frame ones, with some missing. The sample shows some 61,000 clones, around 93% of them seen only once. The sample comprised PBMCs. The receptors originated from a woman under 40 in good health and a related stem cell transplant donor.

The chain couples TRBV14 to TRBJ1-2, with D uncertain. V lost 0 bases to trimming and J lost 13 bases, with 15 bases between them. The CDR3 has 13 amino acids. From germline, CDR1 is SGHDN and CDR2 FVKESK. Written as DNA, the CDR3 is TGTGCCAGCAGCCAAGATCGGGGAGGTTATCCCACCTTC. Protein: CASSQDRGGYPTF.

This chain's CDR3 is CASSIRTDTNGYTF. CDR3 bases: TGTGCCAGCAGCATACGGACGGATACAAATGGCTACACCTTC. The chain combines TRBV11-2 with TRBJ1-2; D gene uncertain. Germline CDR1 is SGHAT and CDR2 is FQNNGV. This CDR3 is built from 14 residues. V was cut by 5 bases and J by 6 bases, with 16 bases left in between.

V gene TRBV28 combines with J gene TRBJ1-5; D perhaps matches TRBD1 (6 bases). CDR1 MDHEN and CDR2 SYDVKM come from the germline V gene. V was shortened by 6 bases and J by 5 bases, with 8 bases between the two germline ends. The CDR3 extends over 12 amino acids. DNA for the CDR3: TGTGCCAGCAGATCAGGGGATCAGCCCCAGCATTTT. As protein: CASRSGDQPQHF.

V gene TRBV27 combines with J gene TRBJ2-1; TRBD2 matches 8 bases. The germline V gene has CDR1 MNHEY and CDR2 SMNVEV (reference sequence). The CDR3 extends over 14 amino acids. V gave up 5 bases and J gave up 7 bases; unmatched junction bases: 7. CDR3 in DNA: TGTGCCAGCAGTCCTAGGACTAGCTGGAATGAGCAGTTCTTC. It translates to CASSPRTSWNEQFF.

CDR3 in DNA: TGTGCCAGCAGCTTAAATATATATTCGGGGGCGGGTGAGCAGTTCTTC. Translating gives CASSLNIYSGAGEQFF. J is TRBJ2-1 and V is TRBV7-9; D may correspond to TRBD1 or TRBD2 (6 bases each). This CDR3 is 16 amino acids long. Germline CDR1 reads SEHNR; CDR2 reads FQNEAQ (reference sequence). V lost 2 bases and J lost 9, with 20 bases in between.

Judged by abundance, this clone is medium-sized. The chain couples TRBV7-8 to TRBJ1-5; no definite D call. V was pared by 2 bases and J by 3 bases, with 11 bases between. Germline CDR1 reads SGHVS; CDR2 reads FQNEAQ. This CDR3 has 15 residues. The CDR3 reads CASSLNPGPNQPQHF. In nucleotides, the CDR3 is TGTGCCAGCAGCTTAAATCCGGGCCCCAATCAGCCCCAGCATTTT.

V usage is TRBV28 and J usage is TRBJ1-4; 9 bases are shared with TRBD1. Germline loops: CDR1 MDHEN, CDR2 SYDVKM. Losses at the gene ends were 5 bases for V and 6 bases for J; bases not matched to a gene: 7. The CDR3 loop spans 15 amino acids. In DNA, the CDR3 is TGTGCCAGCAGTCTGCTACAGGGGGCGGATGAAAAACTGTTTTTT. It translates to CASSLLQGADEKLFF.

The chain uses TRBV5-6 and TRBJ1-4, with 7 nucleotides matching TRBD1. The germline V gene encodes CDR1 SGHDT and CDR2 YYEEEE. The J segment lost 0 bases and the V segment lost 4 bases, leaving 6 bases of the junction unmatched. This CDR3 comprises 16 residues. As DNA, the CDR3 is TGTGCCAGCAGCGAAGGACAGGCGTCAACTAATGAAAAACTGTTTTTT. Its protein product is CASSEGQASTNEKLFF.

This clone has only one observation. The V call is TRBV27, the J call TRBJ2-7; D unresolved. Per germline, CDR1 MNHEY and CDR2 SMNVEV (reference sequence). The CDR3 extends over 13 amino acids. Trimming stripped 6 bases from V and 5 bases from J, with 14 bases between. This chain's CDR3 is CASRASLWDEQYF. CDR3 sequence (DNA): TGTGCCAGCAGAGCGTCCCTTTGGGACGAGCAGTACTTC.

The gene calls are TRBV28 and TRBJ1-4, with a possible D match to TRBD1 (5 bases). The CDR3 extends over 15 amino acids. Trimming stripped 5 bases from V and 8 bases from J, with 18 bases between. Germline loops: CDR1 MDHEN, CDR2 SYDVKM. CDR3 in DNA: TGTGCCAGCAGTCCGCCAATTGGGTCAGGGGAAAAACTGTTTTTT. Protein product: CASSPPIGSGEKLFF.

V usage is TRBV6-5 and J usage is TRBJ2-3; D remains unclear. This CDR3 is built from 13 residues. V lost 6 bases and J 0 bases, leaving 7 bases between the germline ends. From germline, CDR1 is MNHEY and CDR2 SVGAGI. CDR3: CASRNPSTDTQYF. The CDR3 DNA reads as TGTGCCAGCAGAAACCCTAGCACAGATACGCAGTATTTT.

This chain connects TRBV7-2 to TRBJ1-1, with unresolved D. V gave up 2 bases and J gave up 1 base, with 8 bases separating them. CDR3 length equals 14 residues. The V gene's germline CDR1 is SGHTA and CDR2 FQGNSA. As DNA, the CDR3 is TGTGCCAGCAGCTTATCCACCGGGAACACTGAAGCTTTCTTT. Translation: CASSLSTGNTEAFF.

The V gene is TRBV10-1, the J gene TRBJ2-1; D remains unclear. Trimming cost V 1 base and J 6 bases, with 10 bases left between them. Germline assignment: CDR1 WNHNN and CDR2 SYGVQD (reference sequence). CDR3 length: 14 residues. The CDR3 sequence is CASSEFEVGNEQFF. CDR3 coding DNA: TGCGCCAGCAGTGAGTTTGAAGTGGGCAATGAGCAGTTCTTC.

The J gene is TRBJ1-6, the V gene TRBV7-8; a possible D gene is TRBD1 (6 bases). V lost 5 bases to trimming and J lost 9 bases, with 23 bases between them. CDR3 length equals 17 residues. Germline V gene sequence: CDR1 SGHVS, CDR2 FQNEAQ. The CDR3 here is CASSLRGSSRQGSPLHF. In nucleotides, the CDR3 is TGTGCCAGCAGCCTAAGGGGGAGCAGCCGGCAAGGTTCACCCCTCCACTTT.

This chain connects TRBV10-3 to TRBJ1-2, with 7 bases identical to TRBD1. J gave up 4 bases and V 8 bases, and 7 bases lay outside the gene matches. The CDR3 runs 13 residues. The V gene's germline CDR1 is ENHRY and CDR2 SYGVKD. CDR3 loop: CAIPTGSGYGYTF. CDR3 in DNA: TGTGCCATCCCGACAGGGTCAGGCTATGGCTACACCTTC.

This chain connects TRBV11-3 to TRBJ2-6, with D perhaps matching TRBD1 or TRBD2 (5 bases each). Per germline, CDR1 SGHNT and CDR2 YENEEA. CDR3 length: 13 amino acids. The DNA for the CDR3 is TGTGACCGGGGCCTCTCTGGGGCCAACGTCCTGACTTTC. Amino acid sequence: CDRGLSGANVLTF.

This chain connects TRBV4-3 to TRBJ2-2, with 12 positions matching TRBD2. The J segment lost 5 bases and the V segment lost 1 base, leaving 2 bases of the junction unmatched. Germline V lookup: CDR1 LGHNA, CDR2 YSLEER. The CDR3 consists of 16 residues. The CDR3 is CASSQGLAGATGELFF. DNA for the CDR3: TGCGCCAGCAGCCAAGGACTAGCGGGAGCGACCGGGGAGCTGTTTTTT.

This clone was detected a few times. The chain uses TRBV27 and TRBJ1-6; D call uncertain. The ends were cut back, 6 bases at V and 0 bases at J, with 12 bases in the middle. This CDR3 has 16 amino acids. The V gene's germline CDR1 is MNHEY and CDR2 SMNVEV (reference sequence). This chain's CDR3 is CASSLSLSSYNSPLHF. For the CDR3, the DNA is TGTGCCAGCAGCCTATCCCTGAGCTCCTATAATTCACCCCTCCACTTT.

The chain links TRBV9 to TRBJ2-5; the match to TRBD1 covers 12 bases. V shed 2 bases and J 2 bases; nucleotides not matched to a gene: 1. The CDR3 is 15 residues long. Germline-derived CDR1 and CDR2 are SGDLS and YYNGEE. The CDR3 DNA is TGTGCCAGCAGCGTGGGACAGGGGGCGCAAGAGACCCAGTACTTC. As protein: CASSVGQGAQETQYF.

The J gene is TRBJ2-7, the V gene TRBV7-2, with 7 positions matching TRBD1. Germline V gene data show CDR1 as SGHTA and CDR2 as FQGNSA. This CDR3 spans 15 amino acids. The trim removed 1 base at V and 2 bases at J, leaving 5 bases unmatched. CDR3 DNA sequence: TGTGCCAGCAGCTTAGTGAAAGGACAGGCCTACGAGCAGTACTTC. It yields the protein CASSLVKGQAYEQYF.

The chain recombines TRBV19 with TRBJ1-4; a possible D gene is TRBD1 (5 bases). This CDR3 contains 13 residues. The ends were cut back, 8 bases at V and 2 bases at J, with 9 bases in the middle. Germline-derived CDR1 and CDR2 are LNHDA and SQIVND (reference sequence). The CDR3, as DNA: TGTGCCAGTGGGACCTCTACTAATGAAAAACTGTTTTTT. Residues: CASGTSTNEKLFF.

In nucleotides, the CDR3 is TGTGCCAGCAGTTACTCGGGGGTGAACTATGGCTACACCTTC. Translation gives CASSYSGVNYGYTF. The J gene is TRBJ1-2, the V gene TRBV6-5; weak D call: TRBD1 (5 bases). The CDR3 spans 14 residues. The V end was cut by 0 bases, the J end by 2 bases, with 7 bases between. The germline V gene has CDR1 MNHEY and CDR2 SVGAGI.

The chain uses TRBV6-1 and TRBJ1-5; unclear D gene. V was clipped by 8 bases and J by 7 bases, with 6 bases between them. Germline V CDR1 and CDR2: MNHNS, SASEGT. The CDR3 is made up of 10 amino acids. The CDR3 nucleotides are TGTGCCAGCCTGGGCCAGCCCCAGCATTTT. As protein: CASLGQPQHF.

This clone was seen just once. The chain links TRBV7-7 to TRBJ2-3; D may be TRBD2 (7 bases). Trimming left V 5 bases short and J 6 bases short, with 15 bases between. The V gene's germline CDR1 is SSHAT and CDR2 FNYEAQ (reference sequence). The CDR3 has 14 residues. CDR3 protein: CASSLGGPGDTQYF. CDR3 sequence (DNA): TGTGCCAGCAGCCTCGGGGGGCCTGGGGATACGCAGTATTTT.

The CDR3 DNA sequence: TGTGCCATCAGTGAGTCGTGGGGAGGCCAAGAGACCCAGTACTTC. This gives the protein CAISESWGGQETQYF. This chain uses TRBV10-3 with TRBJ2-5; a weak D match, TRBD2 (6 bases). Germline assignment: CDR1 ENHRY and CDR2 SYGVKD. Trimming stripped 0 bases from V and 1 base from J, with 9 bases between. The CDR3 sequence is 15 residues long.

The chain couples TRBV5-6 to TRBJ2-7; tentatively, D is TRBD2 (5 bases). The germline V and J ends were trimmed by 1 base and 2 bases, with 13 bases remaining between them. Germline-derived CDR1 and CDR2 are SGHDT and YYEEEE. CDR3 length equals 15 residues. CDR3 coding DNA: TGTGCCAGCAGCTTGTTCCCGGCGGAGGCCTACGAGCAGTACTTC. It is translated as CASSLFPAEAYEQYF.